Sequencing of this T cell receptor (beta chain) was carried out in a study of spatial heterogeneity in lung cancer. Study-level background: Sequence detection consistently recorded a greater number of beta-chain than alpha-chain sequences. There were, on average, more than nine raw-read appearances for each unique TCR and UMI combination.

Time point described: sample taken at primary tumor resection. From tumor, nontumor lung or frozen PBMC, whole RNA was taken unsorted for sequencing. Each CDR3 protein is one row after TCRdb ran MiXCR on the 5' RACE reads. The sample yields under 100,000 distinct CDR3 sequences, around 9% seen once. This clonotype has ten or more counts. Its cognate antigen is unknown. The V and J ends lost 6 bases and 5 bases respectively, with 20 bases between them. CDR1 and CDR2 from the germline V gene are MDHEN and SYDVKM. The CDR3 extends over 16 amino acids. General observations from the study: The appearance of ubiquitous expanded tumor TCRs in blood was greater at resection than follow-up.

The specimen was PBMCs, collected at surgery. The receptor comes from a male donor with early-stage non-small cell lung cancer. The chain couples TRBV28 to TRBJ2-1, with a possible D match to TRBD2 (6 bases). The chain's CDR3 is CASSLYTGLSNNEQFF. CDR3 nucleotide sequence: TGTGCCAGCAGCCTATATACGGGACTGTCTAACAATGAGCAGTTCTTC.